This T cell receptor beta chain was identified in a study of blood T cells in healthy people across ages. This CDR3 region has 18 residues. The trim removed 3 bases at V and 5 bases at J, leaving 8 bases unmatched. Germline lookup yields CDR1 LGHNA and CDR2 YNFKEQ. A second PCR of roughly 7 to 11 cycles used a sample-barcoded 5' primer and a J-beta primer mix. TCRdb called the 5' RACE reads again in MiXCR, with one record for every CDR3 protein. The sample comprises about 1 million distinct CDR3 sequences, about 23% of which are singletons, and approximately 0.7% rests with the top ten. These data were also reused for a study on T cells of mothers and their children.

The J gene is TRBJ2-2, the V gene TRBV4-2; TRBD2 matches at 14 bases. The clonotype comes from a girl aged 2-10 years in good health. The sequenced sample was blood. CDR3 region: CASSQGLAGETITGELFF. In nucleotides, the CDR3 is TGTGCCAGCAGCCAGGGACTAGCGGGGGAAACAATTACCGGGGAGCTGTTTTTT.